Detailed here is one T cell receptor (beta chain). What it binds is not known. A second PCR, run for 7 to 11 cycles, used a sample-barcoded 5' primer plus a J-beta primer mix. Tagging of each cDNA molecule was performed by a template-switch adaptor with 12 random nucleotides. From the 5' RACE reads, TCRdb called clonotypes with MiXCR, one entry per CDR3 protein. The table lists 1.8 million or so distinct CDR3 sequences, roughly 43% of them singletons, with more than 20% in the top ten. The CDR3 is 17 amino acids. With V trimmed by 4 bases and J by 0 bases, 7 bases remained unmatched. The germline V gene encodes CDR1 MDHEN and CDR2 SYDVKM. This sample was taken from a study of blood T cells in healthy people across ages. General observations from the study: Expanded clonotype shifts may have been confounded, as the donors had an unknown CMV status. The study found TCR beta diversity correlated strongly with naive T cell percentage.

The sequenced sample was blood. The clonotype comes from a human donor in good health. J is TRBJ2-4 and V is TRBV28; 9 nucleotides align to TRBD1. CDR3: CASSSSGTGLAKNIQYF. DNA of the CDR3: TGTGCCAGCAGTTCCTCCGGGACAGGGCTAGCCAAAAACATTCAGTACTTC. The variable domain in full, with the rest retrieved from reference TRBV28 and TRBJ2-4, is DVKVTQSSRYLVKRTGEKVFLECVQDMDHENMFWYRQDPGLGLRLIYFSYDVKMKEKGDIPEGYSVSREKKERFSLILESASTNQTSMYLCASSSSGTGLAKNIQYFGAGTRLSVL.